This record looks at one TCR beta chain sequence and its context. No antigen is known for it. This record comes from a study of blood T cells in healthy people across ages. The study's findings and limits: Age brought a roughly linear fall in TCR beta diversity measured per million T cells. Expanded clonotype changes were possibly confounded by unknown donor CMV status.

Total RNA extracted from each sample amounted to at least 5.5 micrograms. This CDR3 contains 15 residues. Trimming left V 2 bases short and J 4 bases short, with 14 bases between. Germline V CDR1 and CDR2: MNHNS, SASEGT. Using a J-beta primer mix together with a sample-barcoded 5' primer, a second PCR was run for roughly 7 to 11 cycles. TCRdb called the 5' RACE reads again in MiXCR, with one record for every CDR3 protein. The sample records around 1,500,000 distinct CDR3 sequences, over 25% being singletons. The gene calls are TRBV6-1 and TRBJ2-5; no definite D call. The receptor was derived from a woman in her twenties or thirties in good health. The sample was blood. The CDR3 sequence: CASSETQNGRETQYF. CDR3 nucleotide sequence: TGTGCCAGCAGTGAAACCCAAAACGGTCGAGAGACCCAGTACTTC.